The source of this TCR beta chain is a study of CD8+CD57+ T cells in acquired aplastic anemia. The sequenced patients had an expansion of CD8+CD57+ cells seen by flow cytometry. This clonotype was observed a few times. CDR1 SNHLY and CDR2 FYNNEI come from the germline V gene. The CDR3 runs 14 residues. V was cut by 5 bases and J by 2 bases, with 11 bases left in between. The use of genomic DNA as template underpinned the TCR beta VDJ and CDR3 profiling. Via MiXCR, TCRdb re-called the reads, giving one row per CDR3 protein. The data contain under 200,000 distinct CDR3 sequences, around 48% of them singletons.

V and J are TRBV2 and TRBJ2-3; no clear D. This TCR derives from a human donor with aplastic anemia. The sample comprised sorted CD4+, CD8+, or CD8+CD57+ T cells (not recorded which) from PBMCs. The CDR3 coding sequence is TGTGCCAGCAGTTTCCTGGACCCCACAGATACGCAGTATTTT. This translates into CASSFLDPTDTQYF.